A selection of T cell receptor beta chains follows, all from one sample in a study of CD8 T cells in Susac syndrome. TCRdb re-analysed the immunoSEQ multiplex PCR reads in MiXCR, keeping a single row per CDR3 protein. This repertoire shows a few hundred thousand distinct CDR3 sequences, roughly 94% found once; its top ten account for 0.082%. Sample: CD4+ T cells from PBMCs. The receptor source for this set is a human donor with multiple sclerosis. Both conserved end residues are part of each CDR3. A D gene is named only where the DNA matches it firmly. The size entry is marked missing in some rows and otherwise reads once, few, many or a size class.

TRBJ2-4 NA TRBV27 NA TGTGCCAGCAGTCGCCAGGGAGTCGGGGATGCCAAAAACATTCAGTACTTC CASSRQGVGDAKNIQYF
TRBJ2-1 NA TRBV20-1 NA TGCAGTGCTCCCCGGAGGAGGGATGAGCAGTTCTTC CSAPRRRDEQFF
TRBJ2-3 NA TRBV20-1 NA TGCACCCTCCGGGACTCGCGCACAGATACGCAGTATTTT CTLRDSRTDTQYF
TRBJ2-4 NA TRBV12-3/TRBV12-4 NA TGTGCCAGCAGTCCCCGGAGTCAGGGCGGAAACATTCAGTACTTC CASSPRSQGGNIQYF
TRBJ2-1 NA TRBV24-1 NA TGTGCCCCCGGACAGGTGGCGGGGGACTACAATGAGCAGTTCTTC CAPGQVAGDYNEQFF
TRBJ2-2 NA TRBV19 TRBD2 TGTGCCAGTATGGGTAGCGGGGTGGACACCGGGGAGCTGTTTTTT CASMGSGVDTGELFF
TRBJ1-1 once TRBV5-1 NA TGCGCCAGCAGCGGTGGGGGCGGGAACACTGAAGCTTTCTTT CASSGGGGNTEAFF
TRBJ2-3 NA TRBV20-1 NA TGCAGTGCTACCGGGGGTACAGATACGCAGTATTTT CSATGGTDTQYF
TRBJ2-1 NA TRBV11-2 TRBD1 TGTGCCAGCAGCTCTACGACAGGGGACTCCTACAATGAGCAGTTCTTC CASSSTTGDSYNEQFF
TRBJ2-7 NA TRBV6-5 NA TGTGCCAGCAGCTCGTACAACCCGAGCTCCTACGAGCAGTACTTC CASSSYNPSSYEQYF
TRBJ2-1 NA TRBV25-1 NA TGTGCCAGCACCAGGTCCACGGGTGAGCAGTTCTTC CASTRSTGEQFF
TRBJ1-1 once TRBV20-1 NA TGCAGTGCTAGATTGCCACTATACACTGAAGCTTTCTTT CSARLPLYTEAFF
TRBJ2-5 NA TRBV30 TRBD2 TGTGCCTGGACGCCGGGACTAGCGGGGGGACAAGAGACCCAGTACTTC CAWTPGLAGGQETQYF
TRBJ2-7 NA TRBV7-3 NA TGTGCCAGCAGCTTCGAAGTCCCCTACGAGCAGTACTTC CASSFEVPYEQYF
TRBJ1-5 once TRBV12-3/TRBV12-4 TRBD1 TGTGCCAGCTCATTAGGTCGGACAGGAGGTAATCAGCCCCAGCATTTT CASSLGRTGGNQPQHF
TRBJ1-2 NA TRBV3-1 TRBD1 TGTGCCAGTGAACCGGGACAGGGGAACTATGGCTACACCTTC CASEPGQGNYGYTF
TRBJ2-5 once TRBV29-1 NA TGCAGCGTTGATCCGACAGCCGAGTCCCAGTACTTC CSVDPTAESQYF
TRBJ2-3 NA TRBV29-1 NA TGCAGCGTTGTGGGCGCAGATACGCAGTATTTT CSVVGADTQYF
TRBJ2-5 once TRBV12-3/TRBV12-4 TRBD2 TGTGCCAGCGGCCGGGGGGGCCCTGGGGTGACCCAGTACTTC CASGRGGPGVTQYF
TRBJ1-1 NA TRBV12-3/TRBV12-4 NA TGTGCCAGCAACCAAGGGGGCACTGAAGCTTTCTTT CASNQGGTEAFF
TRBJ2-2 NA TRBV2 NA TGTGCCAGCAGGAGCTCCAGGGGCACCGGGGAGCTGTTTTTT CASRSSRGTGELFF
TRBJ2-4 NA TRBV3-1 NA TGTGCCAGCAGCCAAGATCGCATTATTCAGTACTTC CASSQDRIIQYF
TRBJ1-1 once TRBV20-1 NA TGCAGTGCTGCAGGACAGCAAATGAACACTGAAGCTTTCTTT CSAAGQQMNTEAFF
TRBJ2-7 NA TRBV2 NA TGTGCCAGCAGTCCGCAGGGTATGAGCGAGCAGTACTTC CASSPQGMSEQYF
TRBJ1-1 NA TRBV29-1 NA TGCAGCGTTACTCTGGTGATGGGGGAAACTGAAGCTTTCTTT CSVTLVMGETEAFF
TRBJ2-7 NA TRBV3-1 NA TGTGCCAGCAGCCAAGGAGGGGATTACGAGCAGTACTTC CASSQGGDYEQYF
TRBJ2-1 NA TRBV7-9 NA TGTGCCAGCAGCTTAGGGGGTATCACCTTCTTC CASSLGGITFF
TRBJ2-3 NA TRBV14 NA TGTGCCAGCAGCACTTATGGTGGGGTGACGCAGTATTTT CASSTYGGVTQYF
TRBJ2-7 NA TRBV18 TRBD2 TGTGCCAGCTCACCTTACGGGGGGGCGAGTTACGAGCAGTACTTC CASSPYGGASYEQYF
TRBJ2-5 NA TRBV12-3/TRBV12-4 TRBD2 TGTGCCAGCAGTTTTTCCTCGACTAGCGGGGGTCAAGAGACCCAGTACTTC CASSFSSTSGGQETQYF
TRBJ2-1 NA TRBV19 NA TGTGCCAGTAGTATACCCGGTTTAGCCGATGAGCAGTTCTTC CASSIPGLADEQFF
TRBJ1-6 NA TRBV4-2 NA TGTGCCAGCAGCCAGGGCAGGTCGGAGAATTCACCCCTCCACTTT CASSQGRSENSPLHF
TRBJ2-1 NA TRBV30 TRBD2 TGTGCCTGGAGTGCGGGACTAGCGGGGTACAATGAGCAGTTCTTC CAWSAGLAGYNEQFF
TRBJ2-1 NA TRBV30 NA TGTGCCTGGATTCGGATAGACGGCTCCTACAATGAGCAGTTCTTC CAWIRIDGSYNEQFF
TRBJ2-1 NA TRBV15 NA TGTGCCACCAGCAGGGAGGTACTCTCCGGGAGTGAGCAGTTCTTC CATSREVLSGSEQFF
TRBJ1-2 NA TRBV29-1 NA TGCAGCGTCGCGGGGGGTCGACGGATTCCTGAAGGCTACACCTTC CSVAGGRRIPEGYTF
TRBJ2-6 NA TRBV5-1 NA TGCGCCAGCAGCCCGGGGGACACCGCCAACGTCCTGACTTTC CASSPGDTANVLTF
TRBJ2-3 NA TRBV12-3/TRBV12-4 NA TGTGCCAGCAGTTTATCGGACGTTACGCAGTATTTT CASSLSDVTQYF
TRBJ2-5 NA TRBV20-1 TRBD2 TGCAGTGCTACACGGGGGGGCCTGGAAAAGACCCAGTACTTC CSATRGGLEKTQYF
TRBJ2-5 NA TRBV30 NA TGTGCCTGGAGTGTCGCCAGTCGCCAAGAGACCCAGTACTTC CAWSVASRQETQYF
TRBJ1-1 once TRBV29-1 NA TGCAGCGTCTATTCTCCTAGGAACACTGAAGCTTTCTTT CSVYSPRNTEAFF
TRBJ1-4 NA TRBV25-1 NA TGTGCCAGCAGTGGACCGATTAATGAAAAACTGTTTTTT CASSGPINEKLFF
TRBJ1-5 once TRBV7-2 NA TGTGCCAGCAGCTACCGGTCGGTTGATCAGCCCCAGCATTTT CASSYRSVDQPQHF
TRBJ2-1 NA TRBV20-1 NA TGCAGTGCTAGAGATTTTGAGGATCCCTCCTACAATGAGCAGTTCTTC CSARDFEDPSYNEQFF
TRBJ1-6 NA TRBV5-4 NA TGTGCCAGCAGCTTGGATATTTCACCCCTCCACTTT CASSLDISPLHF
TRBJ1-6 few TRBV30 TRBD1 TGTGCCTGGGCCCGAGGAGGGGGCGGTTCACCCCTCCACTTT CAWARGGGGSPLHF
TRBJ2-7 NA TRBV30 NA TGTGCCTGGAGAGAGACAGGCCCGGCGCAGTACTTC CAWRETGPAQYF
TRBJ1-1 NA TRBV20-1 NA TGCAGTGCCCGGGAGGGCGGCTACACTGAAGCTTTCTTT CSAREGGYTEAFF
TRBJ2-5 NA TRBV9 TRBD2 TGTCCCGGGACTAGAAAACGAGAGACCCAGTACTTC CPGTRKRETQYF
TRBJ2-3 NA TRBV29-1 TRBD2 TGCAGCGTCTCCGCCGGGACTACTAGCACAGATACGCAGTATTTT CSVSAGTTSTDTQYF